This T cell receptor beta chain was captured by sequencing in a study of blood T cell repertoires in COVID-19. The protocol was immunoSEQ multiplex PCR, while the TCRdb copy is restricted to in-frame clones and leaves out a portion. This repertoire shows around 290,000 clones, approximately 92% found once; its top ten account for approximately 1.2%. V was cut by 4 bases and J by 5 bases, with 11 bases left in between. Germline lookup yields CDR1 MDHEN and CDR2 SYDVKM. CDR3 size: 13 residues. This TCR was sampled from a woman under 40 who had recovered from COVID-19. Material for sequencing was PBMCs or T cells enriched from blood (not recorded which). The chain combines TRBV28 with TRBJ2-5; D is perhaps TRBD2 (6 bases). For the CDR3, the DNA is TGTGCCAGCAGTTCGGCGGGAAGTGAGACCCAGTACTTC. Protein sequence: CASSSAGSETQYF.